Listed here are 10 T cell receptor beta chains from one sample, sequenced in a study of T cell responses to AZD1222 COVID-19 vaccine. Sequenced by immunoSEQ multiplex PCR; TCRdb stores in-frame clones only, minus some. The data contain roughly 81,000 clones, 80% to 90% of them singletons. Material: peripheral blood, obtained on day 0 of AZD1222 vaccination. Receptor source: an adult in good health.

This chain connects TRBV28 to TRBJ1-5; 9 bases are shared with TRBD1. This CDR3 spans 16 amino acids. The trim removed 5 bases at V and 2 bases at J, leaving 7 bases unmatched. Germline loops: CDR1 MDHEN, CDR2 SYDVKM. The CDR3 nucleotides are TGTGCCAGCAGTGCAAGAAGGACAGGGGGCAATCAGCCCCAGCATTTT. Residues: CASSARRTGGNQPQHF.

This clone is a singleton in its sample. The V and J genes are TRBV19 and TRBJ2-3, with D perhaps TRBD2 (5 bases). Trimming pared 6 bases from V and 3 bases from J, leaving 10 bases between. This CDR3 comprises 13 residues. From germline, CDR1 is LNHDA and CDR2 SQIVND (reference sequence). CDR3 loop: CASRAVATDTQYF. The CDR3 DNA reads as TGTGCCAGTAGAGCGGTAGCGACAGATACGCAGTATTTT. Full variable domain (missing parts from reference TRBV19 and TRBJ2-3): DGGITQSPKYLFRKEGQNVTLSCEQNLNHDAMYWYRQDPGQGLRLIYYSQIVNDFQKGDIAEGYSVSREKKESFPLTVTSAQKNPTAFYLCASRAVATDTQYFGPGTRLTVL.

V and J are TRBV6-1 and TRBJ1-1; D is ambiguous. Germline-derived CDR1 and CDR2 are MNHNS and SASEGT. V lost 5 bases and J lost 2, with 9 bases in between. This CDR3 spans 13 amino acids. CDR3 residues: CASSYDGNTEAFF. In DNA form, the CDR3 reads TGTGCCAGCAGTTATGACGGAAACACTGAAGCTTTCTTT.

This chain links TRBV25-1 with TRBJ1-2; the D is unclear. The germline gives CDR1 MGHDK, CDR2 SYGVNS. The CDR3 loop spans 13 amino acids. Between the trimmed V and J ends, which lost 6 bases and 8 bases, there was a span of 16 bases. DNA of the CDR3: TGTGCCAGCAGCGAAATCCCCGACCTCGGCTACACCTTC. Its protein is CASSEIPDLGYTF.

This chain uses TRBV4-1 with TRBJ2-1; 11 positions agree with TRBD2. From germline, CDR1 is MGHRA and CDR2 YSYEKL. Losses at the gene ends were 3 bases for V and 1 base for J; bases not matched to a gene: 2. CDR3 size: 16 residues. CDR3 residues: CASSHGLAGSYNEQFF. CDR3 in DNA: TGCGCCAGCAGCCACGGACTAGCGGGTTCCTACAATGAGCAGTTCTTC.

This chain uses TRBV20-1 with TRBJ1-2; no reliable D call. The CDR3 sequence is 15 residues long. Deletions cut 3 bases from V and 3 bases from J, with 17 bases between. Looked up from germline, CDR1 is DFQATT and CDR2 is SNEGSKA (reference sequence). The CDR3 bases are TGCAGTGCTAGTAAGCGTGGGCGTGGGGACTATGGCTACACCTTC. Its translation is CSASKRGRGDYGYTF.

The chain joins TRBV7-2 to TRBJ2-2, with D unclear. Trimming cost V 1 base and J 3 bases, with 6 bases left between them. The CDR3 spans 14 residues. The V gene's germline CDR1 is SGHTA and CDR2 FQGNSA. The CDR3: CASSLGTHTGELFF. The DNA for the CDR3 is TGTGCCAGCAGCTTAGGGACCCACACCGGGGAGCTGTTTTTT.

The J gene is TRBJ1-2, the V gene TRBV18, with 11 nucleotides matching TRBD1. Germline CDR1 reads KGHSH; CDR2 reads LQKENI. This CDR3 spans 15 amino acids. J was trimmed by 4 bases and V by 3 bases; bases with no gene match: 4. Here the CDR3 DNA reads TGTGCCAGCTCACCGCCAGGACAGGGGGCCTATGGCTACACCTTC. Residues: CASSPPGQGAYGYTF.

This clone was found once. The CDR3 is CASSTSGGENTEAFF. The CDR3 DNA sequence: TGTGCCAGCAGTACCTCCGGAGGGGAGAACACTGAAGCTTTCTTT. The chain recombines TRBV6-5 with TRBJ1-1; possibly TRBD1 for D (5 bases). This CDR3 has 15 residues. Germline V CDR1 and CDR2: MNHEY, SVGAGI. Trimming took 5 bases from V and 1 from J, leaving 14 bases between them.

This clone was recorded only once. V usage is TRBV6-1 and J usage is TRBJ1-2; unclear D gene. Germline V gives CDR1 MNHNS, CDR2 SASEGT. CDR3 size: 11 residues. V was cut by 3 bases and J by 7 bases, with 6 bases left in between. The CDR3 loop is CASSDDFGYTF. The CDR3, as DNA: TGTGCCAGCAGTGATGATTTTGGCTACACCTTC.